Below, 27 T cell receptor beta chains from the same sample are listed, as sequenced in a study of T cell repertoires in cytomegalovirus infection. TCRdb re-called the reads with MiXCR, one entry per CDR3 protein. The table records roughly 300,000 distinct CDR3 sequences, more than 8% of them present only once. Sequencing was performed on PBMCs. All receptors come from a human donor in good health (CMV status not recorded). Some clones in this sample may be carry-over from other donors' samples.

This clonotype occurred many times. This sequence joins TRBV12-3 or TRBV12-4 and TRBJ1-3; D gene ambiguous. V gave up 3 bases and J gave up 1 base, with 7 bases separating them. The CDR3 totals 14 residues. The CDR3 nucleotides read TGTGCCAGCAGTTTTGGGGATTCTGGAAACACCATATATTTT. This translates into CASSFGDSGNTIYF.

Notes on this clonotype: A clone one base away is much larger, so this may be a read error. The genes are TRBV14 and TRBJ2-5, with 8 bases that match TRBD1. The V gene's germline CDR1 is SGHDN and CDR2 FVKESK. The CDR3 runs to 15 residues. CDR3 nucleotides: TGTGTCAGCTCTGGACAGGGATGGGACCAAGAGACCCAGTACTTC. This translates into CVSSGQGWDQETQYF.

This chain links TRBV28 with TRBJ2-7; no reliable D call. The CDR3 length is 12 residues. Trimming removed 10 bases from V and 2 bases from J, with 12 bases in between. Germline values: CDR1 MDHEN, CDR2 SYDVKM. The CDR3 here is CAILAAPYEQYF. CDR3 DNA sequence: TGTGCCATCCTCGCGGCGCCCTACGAGCAGTACTTC.

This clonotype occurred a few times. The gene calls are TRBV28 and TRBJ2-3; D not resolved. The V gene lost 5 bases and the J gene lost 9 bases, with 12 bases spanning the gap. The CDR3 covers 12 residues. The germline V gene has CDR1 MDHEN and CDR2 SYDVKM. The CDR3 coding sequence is TGTGCCAGCAGTCTGACCCTTGGGACGCAGTATTTT. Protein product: CASSLTLGTQYF.

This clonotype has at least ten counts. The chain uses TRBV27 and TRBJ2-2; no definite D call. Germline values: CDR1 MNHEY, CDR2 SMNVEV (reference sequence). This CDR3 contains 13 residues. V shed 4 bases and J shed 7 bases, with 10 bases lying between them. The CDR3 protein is CASSSNYLGELFF. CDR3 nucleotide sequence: TGTGCCAGCAGTTCCAATTATCTCGGGGAGCTGTTTTTT.

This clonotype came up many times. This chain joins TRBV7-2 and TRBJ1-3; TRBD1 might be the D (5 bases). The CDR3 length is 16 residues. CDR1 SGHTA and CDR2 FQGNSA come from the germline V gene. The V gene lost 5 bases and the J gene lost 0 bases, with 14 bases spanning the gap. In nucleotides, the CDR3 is TGTGCCAGCAGCCCCACCCTTCAGGGCTCTGGAAACACCATATATTTT. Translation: CASSPTLQGSGNTIYF.

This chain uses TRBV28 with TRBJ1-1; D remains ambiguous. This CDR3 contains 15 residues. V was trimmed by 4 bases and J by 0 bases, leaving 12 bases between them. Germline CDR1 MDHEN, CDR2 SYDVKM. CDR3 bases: TGTGCCAGCAGTTCTAATATAGCGGTGAACACTGAAGCTTTCTTT. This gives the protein CASSSNIAVNTEAFF.

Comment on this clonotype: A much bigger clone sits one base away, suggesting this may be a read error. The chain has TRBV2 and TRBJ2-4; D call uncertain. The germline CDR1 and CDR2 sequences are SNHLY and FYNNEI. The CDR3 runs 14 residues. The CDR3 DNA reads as TGTGTCAGCAGTGAAGGACGGTCCGGAGACATTCAGTACTTC. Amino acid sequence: CVSSEGRSGDIQYF. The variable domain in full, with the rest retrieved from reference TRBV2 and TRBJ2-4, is EPEVTQTPSHQVTQMGQEVILRCVPISNHLYFYWYRQILGQKVEFLVSFYNNEISEKSEIFDDQFSVERPDGSNFTLKIRSTKLEDSAMYFCVSSEGRSGDIQYFGAGTRLSVL.

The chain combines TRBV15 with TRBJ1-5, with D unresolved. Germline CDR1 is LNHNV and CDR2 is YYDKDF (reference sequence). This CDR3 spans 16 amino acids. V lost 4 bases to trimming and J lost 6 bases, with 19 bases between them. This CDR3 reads CATSTLGEGEGQPQHF. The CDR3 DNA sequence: TGTGCCACCAGCACACTTGGGGAGGGCGAGGGTCAGCCCCAGCATTTT.

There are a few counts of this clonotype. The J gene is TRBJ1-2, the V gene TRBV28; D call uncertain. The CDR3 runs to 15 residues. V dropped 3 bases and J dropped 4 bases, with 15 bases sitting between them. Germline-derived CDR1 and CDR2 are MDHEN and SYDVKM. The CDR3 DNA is TGTGCCAGCAGTTTGAGCAGCTCCGGGTTCTATGGCTACACCTTC. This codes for CASSLSSSGFYGYTF.

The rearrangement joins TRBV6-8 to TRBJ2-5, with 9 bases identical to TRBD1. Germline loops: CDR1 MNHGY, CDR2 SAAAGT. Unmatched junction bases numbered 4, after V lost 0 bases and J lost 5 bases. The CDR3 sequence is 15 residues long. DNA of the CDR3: TGTGCCAGCAGTTACTCGAACAGGGGGCGGGAGACCCAGTACTTC. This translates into CASSYSNRGRETQYF.

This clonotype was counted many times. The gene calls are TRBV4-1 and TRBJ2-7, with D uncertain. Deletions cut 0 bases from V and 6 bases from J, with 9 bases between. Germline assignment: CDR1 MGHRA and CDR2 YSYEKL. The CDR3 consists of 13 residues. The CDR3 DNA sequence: TGCGCCAGCAGCCAAGATGAGATAGGCGAGCAGTACTTC. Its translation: CASSQDEIGEQYF.

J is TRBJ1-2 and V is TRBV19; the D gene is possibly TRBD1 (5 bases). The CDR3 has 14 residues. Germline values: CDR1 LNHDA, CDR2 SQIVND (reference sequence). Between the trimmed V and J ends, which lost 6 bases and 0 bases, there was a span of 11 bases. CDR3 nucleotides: TGTGCCAGTAGCCTGGCAGGGACTAACTATGGCTACACCTTC. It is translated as CASSLAGTNYGYTF.

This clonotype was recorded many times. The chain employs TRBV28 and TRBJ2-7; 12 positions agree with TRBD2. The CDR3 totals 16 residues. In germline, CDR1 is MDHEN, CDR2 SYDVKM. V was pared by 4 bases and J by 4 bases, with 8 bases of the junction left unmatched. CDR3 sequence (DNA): TGTGCCAGCAGTTCCGGACTAGCGGGAAGGTGGTACGAGCAGTACTTC. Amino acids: CASSSGLAGRWYEQYF.

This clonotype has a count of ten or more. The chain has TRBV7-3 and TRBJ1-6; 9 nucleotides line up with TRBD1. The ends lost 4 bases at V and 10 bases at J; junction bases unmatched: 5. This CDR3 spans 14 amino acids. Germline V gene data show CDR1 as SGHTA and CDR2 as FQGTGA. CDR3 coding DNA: TGTGCCAGCAGCTCCACAGGGGGCAGATCACCCCTCCACTTT. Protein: CASSSTGGRSPLHF.

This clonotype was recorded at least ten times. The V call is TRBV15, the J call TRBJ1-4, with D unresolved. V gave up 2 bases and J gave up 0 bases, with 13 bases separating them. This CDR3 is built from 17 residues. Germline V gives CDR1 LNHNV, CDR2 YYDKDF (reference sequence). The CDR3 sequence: CATSRPAGVATNEKLFF. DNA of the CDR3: TGTGCCACCAGCAGACCTGCTGGGGTCGCAACTAATGAAAAACTGTTTTTT. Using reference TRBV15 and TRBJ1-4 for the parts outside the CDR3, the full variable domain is DAMVIQNPRYQVTQFGKPVTLSCSQTLNHNVMYWYQQKSSQAPKLLFHYYDKDFNNEADTPDNFQSRRPNTSFCFLDIRSPGLGDTAMYLCATSRPAGVATNEKLFFGSGTQLSVL.

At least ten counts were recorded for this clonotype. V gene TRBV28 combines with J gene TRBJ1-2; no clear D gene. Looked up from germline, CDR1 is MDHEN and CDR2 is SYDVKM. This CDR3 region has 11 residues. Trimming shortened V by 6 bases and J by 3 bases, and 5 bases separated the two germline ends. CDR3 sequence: CASRADYGYTF. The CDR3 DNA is TGTGCCAGCAGGGCAGACTATGGCTACACCTTC.

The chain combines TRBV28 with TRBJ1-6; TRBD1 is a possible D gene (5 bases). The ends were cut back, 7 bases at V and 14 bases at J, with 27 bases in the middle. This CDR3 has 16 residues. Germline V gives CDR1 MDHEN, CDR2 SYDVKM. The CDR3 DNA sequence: TGTGCCAGCATCTCAATTCCAGGGCTCAGTGGGGGGGCCCTCCACTTT. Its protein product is CASISIPGLSGGALHF.

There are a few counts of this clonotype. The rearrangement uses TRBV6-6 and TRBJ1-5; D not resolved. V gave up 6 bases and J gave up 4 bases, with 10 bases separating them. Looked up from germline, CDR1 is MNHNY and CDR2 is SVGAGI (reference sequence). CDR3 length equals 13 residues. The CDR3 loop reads CASSPAPNQPQHF. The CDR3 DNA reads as TGTGCCAGCAGCCCTGCTCCAAATCAGCCCCAGCATTTT.

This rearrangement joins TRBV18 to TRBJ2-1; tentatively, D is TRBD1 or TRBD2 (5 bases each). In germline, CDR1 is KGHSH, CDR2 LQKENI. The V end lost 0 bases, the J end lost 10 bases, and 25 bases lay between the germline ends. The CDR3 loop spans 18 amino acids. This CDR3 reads CASSPPVAKRGFGREQFF. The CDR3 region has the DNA TGTGCCAGCTCACCACCAGTGGCCAAGAGGGGCTTTGGCAGAGAGCAGTTCTTC.

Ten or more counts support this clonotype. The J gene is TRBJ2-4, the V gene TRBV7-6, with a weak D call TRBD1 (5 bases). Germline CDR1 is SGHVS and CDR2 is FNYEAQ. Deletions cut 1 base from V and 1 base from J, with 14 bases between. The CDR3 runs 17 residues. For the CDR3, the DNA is TGTGCCAGCAGCTTAGATGTTGCAGGGCGGGCCAAAAACATTCAGTACTTC. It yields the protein CASSLDVAGRAKNIQYF.

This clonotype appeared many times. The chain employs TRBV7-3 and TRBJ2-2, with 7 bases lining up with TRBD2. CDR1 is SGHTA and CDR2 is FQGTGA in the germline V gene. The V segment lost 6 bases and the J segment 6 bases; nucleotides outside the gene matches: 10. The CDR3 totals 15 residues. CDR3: CASSSGSAFPGELFF. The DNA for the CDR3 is TGTGCCAGCAGTAGCGGGTCCGCCTTTCCCGGGGAGCTGTTTTTT.

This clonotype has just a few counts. DNA of the CDR3: TGTGCCAGCAGCCAACCGGGACTAGCGTTTGATGAGCAGTTCTTC. It encodes CASSQPGLAFDEQFF. The chain uses TRBV5-6 and TRBJ2-1; 10 nucleotides align to TRBD2. Germline values: CDR1 SGHDT, CDR2 YYEEEE. This CDR3 has 15 residues. J gave up 8 bases and V 4 bases, and 9 bases lay outside the gene matches. The full variable domain, with the rest looked up from reference TRBV5-6 and TRBJ2-1, is DAGVTQSPTHLIKTRGQQVTLRCSPKSGHDTVSWYQQALGQGPQFIFQYYEEEERQRGNFPDRFSGHQFPNYSSELNVNALLLGDSALYLCASSQPGLAFDEQFFGPGTRLTVL.

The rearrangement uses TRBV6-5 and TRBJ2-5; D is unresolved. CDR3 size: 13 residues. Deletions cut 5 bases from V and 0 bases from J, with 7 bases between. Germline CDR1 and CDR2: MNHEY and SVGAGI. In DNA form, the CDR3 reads TGTGCCAGCAGTCCAAAGTACCAAGAGACCCAGTACTTC. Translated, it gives CASSPKYQETQYF.

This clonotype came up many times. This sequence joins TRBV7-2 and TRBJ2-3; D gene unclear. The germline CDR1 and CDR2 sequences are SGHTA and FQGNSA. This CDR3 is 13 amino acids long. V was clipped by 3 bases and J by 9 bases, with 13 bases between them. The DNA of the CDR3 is TGTGCCAGCAGCTTTCTGCGCGTCGACACGCAGTATTTT. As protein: CASSFLRVDTQYF.

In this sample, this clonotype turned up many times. CDR3 DNA sequence: TGTGCCAGCAGCTTAAAACCGGGGATTGAAGCTTTCTTT. It is translated as CASSLKPGIEAFF. The chain links TRBV7-2 to TRBJ1-1; D gene unclear. This CDR3 comprises 13 residues. Trimming pared 2 bases from V and 7 bases from J, leaving 11 bases between. Germline V gene lookup returns CDR1 SGHTA and CDR2 FQGNSA.

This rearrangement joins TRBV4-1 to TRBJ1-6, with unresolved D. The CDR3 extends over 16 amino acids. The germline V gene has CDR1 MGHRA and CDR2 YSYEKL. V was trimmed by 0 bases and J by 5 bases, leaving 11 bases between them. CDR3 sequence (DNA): TGCGCCAGCAGCCAAGATCTCAGTGTTCATAATTCACCCCTCCACTTT. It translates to CASSQDLSVHNSPLHF.